This paragraph covers one T cell receptor (beta chain) sequence. The germline V gene has CDR1 MNHEY and CDR2 SVGEGT. V lost 5 bases and J 4 bases, leaving 17 bases between the germline ends. This CDR3 has 15 residues. The entry originates in a study of blood T cell repertoires in COVID-19. Here immunoSEQ multiplex PCR was the method, and the copy in TCRdb shows in-frame clones only, minus some. The sample has 220,000 or so clones, roughly 85% seen once. Sequenced input: peripheral blood. The receptor's source is an elderly woman with acute or convalescent COVID-19. This chain links TRBV6-2 or TRBV6-3 with TRBJ1-2; D is perhaps TRBD1 (6 bases). The chain's CDR3 is CASSEDRFYSYGYTF. The CDR3 coding sequence is TGTGCCAGCAGTGAGGACAGATTTTATAGCTATGGCTACACCTTC.